Listed below are T cell receptor beta chains from one sample, sequenced in a study of T-cell reconstitution after alpha-beta-depleted transplantation in children. One entry per CDR3 protein, called by TCRdb with MiXCR from the PCR reads. The table includes around 270,000 distinct CDR3 sequences, over 9% detected once. This specimen consisted of PBMCs, obtained before TCRalphabeta/CD19-depleted stem cell transplant. These receptors were collected from a boy in the first two years of life with acute myeloid leukemia, due to receive a stem cell transplant. Each CDR3 is given without its conserved first and last residue. The order of the fields is D gene, V gene, J gene, CDR3 protein. The D gene is left open where the match is weak.

TRBD1	TRBV6-2/TRBV6-3	TRBJ2-7	ASSTTGVEQY
TRBD2	TRBV7-8	TRBJ2-7	ASSPGRLAGAYEQY
.	TRBV28	TRBJ2-4	ASSLPGSIQY
.	TRBV27	TRBJ1-4	ASSASGGRNEKLF
TRBD1	TRBV12-3/TRBV12-4	TRBJ1-5	ASSFLGQVNQPQH
TRBD2	TRBV7-2	TRBJ2-1	ASSRPGLAYNEQF
.	TRBV10-2	TRBJ2-6	ASSDGNSGANVLT
TRBD2	TRBV20-1	TRBJ2-3	SARDIQTSVTDTQY
TRBD1	TRBV12-3/TRBV12-4	TRBJ2-5	ASRRRDRGEETQY
.	TRBV5-1	TRBJ2-6	ASSLALASSSGANVLT
.	TRBV19	TRBJ2-3	ASGPDWDTQY
TRBD1	TRBV7-6	TRBJ2-7	ASSLAGQAYEQY
TRBD2	TRBV4-3	TRBJ2-3	ASSRQRGLPTDTQY
.	TRBV7-8	TRBJ2-2	ASSLVREVTGELF
TRBD1	TRBV28	TRBJ1-5	ASTEGDSQDQPQH
.	TRBV7-2	TRBJ2-7	ASSLSSIYPYEQY
.	TRBV20-1	TRBJ2-5	SAKDMGEETQY
TRBD1	TRBV5-1	TRBJ1-3	ASSPGTGISSGNTIY
TRBD1	TRBV6-1	TRBJ1-3	ASTQDRGGNTIY
.	TRBV25-1	TRBJ2-1	ASSDEFERLPYNEQF
.	TRBV12-3/TRBV12-4	TRBJ2-5	ASSFSGKETQY
.	TRBV11-2	TRBJ2-5	ASRTIADQETQY
TRBD2	TRBV11-2	TRBJ2-3	ASNKLATRTDTQY
.	TRBV28	TRBJ2-7	ASSPSGGGGYEQY
.	TRBV10-3	TRBJ2-3	AISGAPQEDTQY
.	TRBV5-1	TRBJ2-7	ASSLSLRINEQY
.	TRBV5-1	TRBJ2-7	ASSSREPEQY
TRBD1	TRBV28	TRBJ2-5	ASSYLRGRETQY
.	TRBV7-9	TRBJ2-3	ASTPPLRTDTQY
.	TRBV12-3/TRBV12-4	TRBJ2-5	ASSSPGHYDQETQY
TRBD2	TRBV20-1	TRBJ2-5	SGTSQETQY
TRBD2	TRBV15	TRBJ2-5	ATSSERLALETQY
.	TRBV7-9	TRBJ2-7	ASSLVVGPVYEQY
.	TRBV27	TRBJ1-4	ASSFIRYPNEKLF
.	TRBV7-9	TRBJ2-3	ASSWRVAIADTQY
TRBD1	TRBV7-3	TRBJ2-3	ASSYTGGPPTDTQY
TRBD2	TRBV7-6	TRBJ2-4	ASSVTSGSADIQY
TRBD2	TRBV29-1	TRBJ2-3	SVVPGLPLNTDTQY
.	TRBV7-9	TRBJ2-7	ASSLGRHDEQY
.	TRBV7-9	TRBJ2-2	ASSLLEWTSNTGELF
.	TRBV4-2	TRBJ1-2	ASSRSGTDNGYT
.	TRBV7-2	TRBJ2-7	ASSTPGGAYEQY
.	TRBV12-3/TRBV12-4	TRBJ2-7	ASSLFPGRDTYEQY
TRBD2	TRBV29-1	TRBJ2-3	SVRGGGAGDTQY
TRBD2	TRBV5-1	TRBJ2-5	ASSLASSGGRGETQY
.	TRBV27	TRBJ2-5	ASSFGAPETQY
TRBD1	TRBV7-2	TRBJ2-7	ASSLAGTVSYEQY
TRBD1	TRBV27	TRBJ2-7	ASSLGTGYDEQY
TRBD1	TRBV4-1	TRBJ2-2	ASSQGQGAGGELF
.	TRBV7-6	TRBJ2-7	ASGNSAYEQY